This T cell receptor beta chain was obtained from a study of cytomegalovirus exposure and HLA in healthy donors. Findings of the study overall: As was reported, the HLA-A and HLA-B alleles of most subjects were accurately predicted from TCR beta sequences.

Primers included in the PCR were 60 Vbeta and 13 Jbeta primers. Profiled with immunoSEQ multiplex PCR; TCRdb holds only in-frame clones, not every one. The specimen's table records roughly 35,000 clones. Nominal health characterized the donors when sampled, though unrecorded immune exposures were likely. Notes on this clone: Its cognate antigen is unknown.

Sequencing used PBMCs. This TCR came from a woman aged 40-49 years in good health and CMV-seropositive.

The CDR3 protein is CASQKNQGYEQYF. Here the CDR3 DNA reads TGTGCCAGTCAAAAGAATCAGGGCTACGAGCAGTACTTC. The genes are TRBV19 and TRBJ2-7; TRBD1 might be the D (5 bases). CDR3 length equals 13 residues. Germline V gives CDR1 LNHDA, CDR2 SQIVND (reference sequence). V dropped 8 bases and J dropped 3 bases, with 14 bases sitting between them.